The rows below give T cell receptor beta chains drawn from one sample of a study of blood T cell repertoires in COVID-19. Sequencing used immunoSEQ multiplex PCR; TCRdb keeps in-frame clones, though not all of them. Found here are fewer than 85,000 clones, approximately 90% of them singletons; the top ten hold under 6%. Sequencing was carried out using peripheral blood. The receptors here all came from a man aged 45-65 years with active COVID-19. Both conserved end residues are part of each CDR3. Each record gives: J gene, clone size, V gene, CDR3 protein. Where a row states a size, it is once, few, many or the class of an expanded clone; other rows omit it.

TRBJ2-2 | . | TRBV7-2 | CASSLDSTSTGELFF
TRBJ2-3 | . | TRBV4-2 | CASSQVWSTGVTTDTQYF
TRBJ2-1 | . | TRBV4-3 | CASSHRKLNEQFF
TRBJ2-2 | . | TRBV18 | CASSPTDRAASHTGELFF
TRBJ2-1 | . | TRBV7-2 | CASSLWAVNEQFF
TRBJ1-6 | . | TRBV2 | CASKRTYNSPLHF
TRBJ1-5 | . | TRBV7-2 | CASSLQGYNQPQHF
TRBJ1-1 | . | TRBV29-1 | CSIDRGSYGAFF
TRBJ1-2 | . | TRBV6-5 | CASSQASYGYTF
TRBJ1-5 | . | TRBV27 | CASSGTGYNQPQHF
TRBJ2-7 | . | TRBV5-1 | CASSSGLAGYEQYF
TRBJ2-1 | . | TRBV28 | CASSSPGQGARVSEQFF
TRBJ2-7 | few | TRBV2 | CASSELSGAYEQYF
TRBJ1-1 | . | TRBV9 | CASSVAAGTEAFF
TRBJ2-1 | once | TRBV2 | CASSARGPYNEQFF
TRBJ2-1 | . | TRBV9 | CASSVRADYNEQFF
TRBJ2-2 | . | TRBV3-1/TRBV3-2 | CASSHNLAEGNTGELFF
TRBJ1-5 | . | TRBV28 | CASTPGLMDQPQHF
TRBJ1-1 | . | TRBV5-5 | CASSRDRNTEAFF
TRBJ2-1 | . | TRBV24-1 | CATSDPRQGYNEQFF
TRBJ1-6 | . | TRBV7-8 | CASSLAYNNSPLHF
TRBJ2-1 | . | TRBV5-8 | CASSILAGARDEQFF
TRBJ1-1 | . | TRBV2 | CASREGPGAFF
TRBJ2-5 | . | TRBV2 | CASSALGQKQETQYF
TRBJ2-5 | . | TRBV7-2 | CASSLAAGGQETQYF
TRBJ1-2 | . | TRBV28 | CASSSGAGGYGYTF
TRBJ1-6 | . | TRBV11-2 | CASRSPTGSYNSPLHF
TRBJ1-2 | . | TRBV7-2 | CASSLLVAGSVGYTF
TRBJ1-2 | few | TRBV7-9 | CASSEAARDRSLGGYTF
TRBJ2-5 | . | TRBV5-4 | CASSQGGDWRAQYF
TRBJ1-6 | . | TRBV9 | CASSAAGTDNSPLHF
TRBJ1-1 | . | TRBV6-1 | CASSEREGEGTEAFF
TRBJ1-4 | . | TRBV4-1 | CASSLGGYEKLFF
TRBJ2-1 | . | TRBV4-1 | CASSHPAKREGNEQFF
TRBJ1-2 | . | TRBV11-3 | CASSLAQYGYTF
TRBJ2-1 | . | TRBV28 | CASSLTSGRLGGEQFF
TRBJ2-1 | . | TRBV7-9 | CASSLGEGYNEQFF
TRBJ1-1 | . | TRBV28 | CASYVGRGEAFF
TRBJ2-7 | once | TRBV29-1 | CSVEGTSEQYF
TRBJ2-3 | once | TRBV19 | CASPKRADTQYF
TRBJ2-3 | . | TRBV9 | CASSVRGRSDTQYF
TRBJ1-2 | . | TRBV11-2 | CASSSQGNYGYTF
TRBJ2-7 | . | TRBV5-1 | CASSLAVREAGEQYF
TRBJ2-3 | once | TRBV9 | CASSSSTDTQYF
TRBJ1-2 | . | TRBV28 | CATGRGLLEDGYTF
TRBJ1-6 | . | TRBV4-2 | CASSQDQLSQALSPAPLHF